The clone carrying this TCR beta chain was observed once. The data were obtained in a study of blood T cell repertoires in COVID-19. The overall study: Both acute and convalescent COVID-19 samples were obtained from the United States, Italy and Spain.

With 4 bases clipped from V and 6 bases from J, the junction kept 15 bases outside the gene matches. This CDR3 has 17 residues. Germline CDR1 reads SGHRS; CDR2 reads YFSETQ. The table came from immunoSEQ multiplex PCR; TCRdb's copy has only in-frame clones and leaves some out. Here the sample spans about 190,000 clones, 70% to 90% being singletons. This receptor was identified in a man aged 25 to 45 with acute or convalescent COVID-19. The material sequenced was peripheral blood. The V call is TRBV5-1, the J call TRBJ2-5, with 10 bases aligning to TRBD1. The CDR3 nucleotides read TGCGCCAGCAGCCACTCCTCACCGACAGGGGGCGGAAAGACCCAGTACTTC. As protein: CASSHSSPTGGGKTQYF.